Detailed here is one T cell receptor (beta chain). This sample stems from a study of cytomegalovirus exposure and HLA in healthy donors. Measured with immunoSEQ multiplex PCR; TCRdb has only the in-frame clones, and not every one. Here the sample spans approximately 300,000 clones, approximately 90% being singletons. Trimming left V 0 bases short and J 2 bases short, with 6 bases between. Germline-derived CDR1 and CDR2 are SGHRS and YFSETQ. The CDR3 length is 15 residues. Sequences were obtained from PBMCs. The clonotype was recovered from a woman aged 25 to 39 in good health and CMV-seropositive. The chain recombines TRBV5-1 with TRBJ1-6; no clear D gene. In nucleotides, the CDR3 is TGCGCCAGCAGCTTGGCTACTACCTATAATTCACCCCTCCACTTT. Protein product: CASSLATTYNSPLHF.